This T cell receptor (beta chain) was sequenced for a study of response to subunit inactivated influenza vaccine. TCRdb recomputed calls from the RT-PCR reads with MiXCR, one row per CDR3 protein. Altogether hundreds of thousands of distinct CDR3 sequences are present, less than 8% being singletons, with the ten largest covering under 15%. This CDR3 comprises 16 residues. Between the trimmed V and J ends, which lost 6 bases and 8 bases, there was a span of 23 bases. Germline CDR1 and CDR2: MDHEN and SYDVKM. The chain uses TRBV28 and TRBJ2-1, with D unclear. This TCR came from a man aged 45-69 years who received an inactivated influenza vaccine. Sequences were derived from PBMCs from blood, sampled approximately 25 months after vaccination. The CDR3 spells CASSHEFPKTGDEQFF. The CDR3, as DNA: TGTGCCAGCAGCCACGAGTTTCCCAAGACTGGCGATGAGCAGTTCTTC.